Presented here are 14 T cell receptor beta chains from one specimen sequenced in a study of blood T cell repertoires in COVID-19. The data were produced by immunoSEQ multiplex PCR, yet TCRdb's version contains in-frame clones alone and is incomplete. Here the sample spans roughly 360,000 clones, around 86% being singletons. Input material: PBMCs or T cells enriched from blood (not recorded which). The receptors shown here come from a woman between 50 and 59 years old who had recovered from COVID-19.

This chain uses TRBV19 with TRBJ1-6; D is undetermined. Trimming took off 2 bases at V and 9 bases at J, with 11 bases between the two ends. The germline gives CDR1 LNHDA, CDR2 SQIVND (reference sequence). The length of the CDR3 is 14 residues. CDR3 region: CASSIMELSSPLHF. The CDR3 coding sequence is TGTGCCAGTAGTATAATGGAGCTTAGTTCACCCCTCCACTTT.

This clone was observed once. The rearrangement joins TRBV2 to TRBJ2-1, with 12 bases lining up with TRBD2. Germline V gives CDR1 SNHLY, CDR2 FYNNEI. V shed 4 bases and J 7 bases; nucleotides not matched to a gene: 5. This CDR3 contains 15 residues. CDR3 DNA: TGTGCCAGCAGTGCCGGACTAGCGGGGTTAAATGAGCAGTTCTTC. It codes for CASSAGLAGLNEQFF.

The chain carries TRBV18 and TRBJ2-1; maybe TRBD1 (5 bases). Germline CDR1 and CDR2: KGHSH and LQKENI. Trimming stripped 4 bases from V and 2 bases from J, with 15 bases between. The CDR3 length is 16 residues. CDR3 sequence (DNA): TGTGCCAGCTCACGAGAACAGGTTATAACCTACAATGAGCAGTTCTTC. It yields the protein CASSREQVITYNEQFF.

This rearrangement joins TRBV5-6 to TRBJ2-7, with 7 bases matching TRBD2. The CDR3 is 12 residues long. In germline, CDR1 is SGHDT, CDR2 YYEEEE. V lost 4 bases, J lost 7 bases, and 5 bases stayed unmatched. The CDR3 reads CASSKLAREQYF. CDR3 coding DNA: TGTGCCAGCAGCAAACTAGCGAGGGAGCAGTACTTC.

The chain joins TRBV2 to TRBJ1-2; TRBD1 agrees at 7 bases. V was clipped by 9 bases and J by 2 bases; unmatched bases: 6. This CDR3 has 13 amino acids. Germline loops: CDR1 SNHLY, CDR2 FYNNEI. CDR3 bases: TGTGCCAGTCAGATACAGGGGAACTATGGCTACACCTTC. Its protein product is CASQIQGNYGYTF.

This clone was seen a handful of times. The rearrangement joins TRBV27 to TRBJ2-3; D is possibly TRBD1 (6 bases). The CDR3 sequence is 16 residues long. Trimming took 7 bases from V and 3 from J, leaving 20 bases between them. The germline V gene encodes CDR1 MNHEY and CDR2 SMNVEV (reference sequence). This chain's CDR3 is CASTGGQGHRTDTQYF. The CDR3 DNA follows: TGTGCCAGCACCGGTGGGCAGGGGCACCGTACAGATACGCAGTATTTT.

In its sample, this clone was seen once. V is TRBV5-1 and J is TRBJ2-2; D remains unclear. Germline loops: CDR1 SGHRS, CDR2 YFSETQ. This CDR3 contains 15 residues. V was shortened by 0 bases and J by 0 bases, with 6 bases between the two germline ends. Here the CDR3 reads CASSLAETNTGELFF. CDR3 in DNA: TGCGCCAGCAGCTTGGCCGAGACGAACACCGGGGAGCTGTTTTTT.

The chain is built from TRBV30 and TRBJ1-1; D might be TRBD1 (5 bases). CDR3 length: 14 amino acids. Germline CDR1 reads GTSNPN; CDR2 reads SVGIG (reference sequence). Trimming left V 0 bases short and J 4 bases short, with 12 bases between. The CDR3 spells CAWSVEGRVTEAFF. The CDR3 bases are TGTGCCTGGAGTGTAGAGGGGAGGGTCACTGAAGCTTTCTTT.

The chain couples TRBV7-9 to TRBJ2-1, with a tentative D call TRBD2 (5 bases). The CDR3 covers 12 residues. V lost 1 base and J lost 8, with 6 bases in between. The germline V gene encodes CDR1 SEHNR and CDR2 FQNEAQ (reference sequence). CDR3 DNA: TGTGCCAGCAGCTTAGGAGCGGATGAGCAGTTCTTC. Translated: CASSLGADEQFF.

The chain carries TRBV9 and TRBJ1-1, with 8 bases lining up with TRBD1. CDR1 and CDR2 from the germline V gene are SGDLS and YYNGEE. The J segment lost 8 bases and the V segment lost 6 bases, leaving 12 bases of the junction unmatched. The CDR3 has 14 residues. CDR3 coding DNA: TGTGCCAGCACCCCCACCGGGACAGGAATAGAAGCTTTCTTT. Its translation: CASTPTGTGIEAFF.

The V and J genes are TRBV7-9 and TRBJ1-2; 12 bases agree with TRBD1. The CDR3 spans 19 residues. The V gene end was trimmed by 4 bases and the J gene end by 2 bases; junction bases not matched to a gene: 14. Germline V CDR1 and CDR2: SEHNR, FQNEAQ (reference sequence). As DNA, the CDR3 is TGTGCCAGCAGCTCCCCTCTGGGGGGACAGGGGGCTTGGAACTATGGCTACACCTTC. Residues: CASSSPLGGQGAWNYGYTF.

This chain links TRBV7-6 with TRBJ2-1; 9 nucleotides agree with TRBD2. CDR1 is SGHVS and CDR2 is FNYEAQ in the germline V gene. The CDR3 spans 17 residues. V lost 5 bases to trimming and J lost 7 bases; unmatched junction nucleotides: 15. The CDR3 sequence: CASSPLGGLAGRNEQFF. The CDR3 DNA follows: TGTGCCAGCAGCCCCCTAGGGGGCCTAGCGGGGCGGAATGAGCAGTTCTTC. Complete variable domain (other parts from reference TRBV7-6 and TRBJ2-1): GAGVSQSPRYKVTKRGQDVALRCDPISGHVSLYWYRQALGQGPEFLTYFNYEAQQDKSGLPNDRFSAERPEGSISTLTIQRTEQRDSAMYRCASSPLGGLAGRNEQFFGPGTRLTVL.

V and J are TRBV18 and TRBJ1-3, with D possibly matching TRBD1 (5 bases). V was shortened by 3 bases and J by 0 bases, with 9 bases between the two germline ends. Per germline, CDR1 KGHSH and CDR2 LQKENI. The CDR3 contains 15 residues. DNA for the CDR3: TGTGCCAGCTCACCCGCAGGGAACTCTGGAAACACCATATATTTT. Encoded protein: CASSPAGNSGNTIYF.

This clone was seen once. The chain is built from TRBV7-6 and TRBJ2-3; 7 bases match TRBD2. In germline, CDR1 is SGHVS, CDR2 FNYEAQ. V lost 5 bases and J lost 6; bases outside the gene matches: 14. This CDR3 is built from 16 residues. Here the CDR3 reads CASSPSSGWGGDTQYF. CDR3 bases: TGTGCCAGCAGCCCCAGTAGCGGGTGGGGAGGGGATACGCAGTATTTT.